A single sample is the source of the 15 T cell receptor beta chains below, sequenced in a study of T cells after yellow fever vaccination (dated by TCRdb to between 2019 and 2020). The treatment or condition tag for this specimen amounts to: live attenuated yellow fever vaccine strain. Libraries came from 5' RACE. The sequencer was an Illumina HiSeq 2500. TCRdb took the public reads, trimmed them with fastp at Q25, ran MiXCR for clone calling and kept in-frame beta chains. Rows are combined by CDR3 protein, so each entry shows the most common genes and DNA. The sample records about 340,000 distinct CDR3 sequences, roughly 8.7% of which are singletons. The ten largest make up roughly 18% of the sample. The source material was PBMCs, sampled on the day of the first yellow fever vaccination. All receptors come from a man aged 18 to 29 who received the YFV17D yellow fever vaccine.

This clonotype was seen a few times. This chain joins TRBV5-4 and TRBJ2-1, with TRBD2 matching 7 bases. CDR1 SGHNT and CDR2 YYREEE come from the germline V gene (reference sequence). CDR3 length equals 15 residues. Losses at the gene ends were 6 bases for V and 4 bases for J; bases not matched to a gene: 10. CDR3 DNA: TGTGCCAGCACCTCAGCGGGGACCATTTACAATGAGCAGTTCTTC. Its protein is CASTSAGTIYNEQFF.

V and J are TRBV7-8 and TRBJ2-1; no reliable D call. Per germline, CDR1 SGHVS and CDR2 FQNEAQ. V was pared by 2 bases and J by 6 bases, with 8 bases between. The CDR3 runs 13 residues. DNA of the CDR3: TGTGCCAGCAGCTTACCGTTCGGCAATGAGCAGTTCTTC. Translating gives CASSLPFGNEQFF.

This clonotype was observed many times. The genes are TRBV18 and TRBJ1-5, with D possibly being TRBD1 (6 bases). The germline V and J ends were trimmed by 1 base and 1 base, with 8 bases remaining between them. The CDR3 is 15 amino acids. CDR1 and CDR2 from the germline V gene are KGHSH and LQKENI. CDR3 DNA: TGTGCCAGCTCACCACAGGGGGGCAGCAATCAGCCCCAGCATTTT. Protein product: CASSPQGGSNQPQHF.

The chain uses TRBV7-2 and TRBJ2-5, with D maybe TRBD2 (6 bases). Trimming took 10 bases from V and 3 from J, leaving 18 bases between them. The CDR3 loop spans 14 amino acids. Germline CDR1 SGHTA, CDR2 FQGNSA. The DNA for the CDR3 is TGTGCCACGAGATTCGCGGGGCGGGAAGAGACCCAGTACTTC. Translation: CATRFAGREETQYF. The full variable domain, its missing parts supplied by reference TRBV7-2 and TRBJ2-5, is GAGVSQSPSNKVTEKGKDVELRCDPISGHTALYWYRQSLGQGLEFLIYFQGNSAPDKSGLPSDRFSAERTGGSVSTLTIQRTQQEDSAVYLCATRFAGREETQYFGPGTRLLVL.

The CDR3 sequence: CASSPSGGIKETQYF. CDR3 DNA: TGTGCCAGCAGCCCATCGGGGGGGATCAAAGAGACCCAGTACTTC. The gene calls are TRBV5-4 and TRBJ2-5; 8 bases align to TRBD2. Trimming at V came to 4 bases and at J to 3 bases, leaving 8 bases not matched to a gene. There are 15 residues in the CDR3. CDR1 is SGHNT, CDR2 YYREEE, per germline (reference sequence).

This chain connects TRBV7-2 to TRBJ2-3; TRBD1 is a possible D gene (7 bases). Germline values: CDR1 SGHTA, CDR2 FQGNSA. CDR3 length equals 16 residues. V was trimmed by 1 base and J by 0 bases, leaving 11 bases between them. This CDR3 is CASSLVAGGSTDTQYF. CDR3 DNA: TGTGCCAGCAGCTTAGTTGCAGGGGGGAGCACAGATACGCAGTATTTT.

This clonotype was found a few times. V and J are TRBV7-3 and TRBJ2-1, with D perhaps assigned TRBD1 or TRBD2 (5 bases each). Trimming stripped 5 bases from V and 0 bases from J, with 14 bases between. CDR1 and CDR2 (germline): SGHTA, FQGTGA. CDR3 size: 16 residues. The CDR3 DNA is TGTGCCAGCAGCCCATCGGACACTAGCTCCTACAATGAGCAGTTCTTC. It translates to CASSPSDTSSYNEQFF.

Note on this clonotype: With a much larger clone just one base away, this may be a read error. The chain recombines TRBV5-4 with TRBJ2-3; 11 bases map to TRBD2. CDR1 is SGHNT, CDR2 YYREEE, per germline (reference sequence). With 3 bases clipped from V and 7 bases from J, the junction kept 4 bases outside the gene matches. CDR3 length: 14 residues. The CDR3 here is CASSSTSGAYTQYF. CDR3 nucleotides: TGTGCCAGCAGCTCGACTAGCGGGGCATATACGCAGTATTTT. The whole variable domain, remainder taken from reference TRBV5-4 and TRBJ2-3, is ETGVTQSPTHLIKTRGQQVTLRCSSQSGHNTVSWYQQALGQGPQFIFQYYREEENGRGNFPPRFSGLQFPNYSSELNVNALELDDSALYLCASSSTSGAYTQYFGPGTRLTVL.

The sample holds a few counts of this clonotype. This sequence joins TRBV24-1 and TRBJ1-2; D remains ambiguous. Looked up from germline, CDR1 is KGHDR and CDR2 is SFDVKD. V gave up 7 bases and J gave up 0 bases, with 5 bases separating them. The CDR3 contains 12 residues. CDR3 nucleotide sequence: TGTGCCACCAGGGATGCTAACTATGGCTACACCTTC. Translating it yields CATRDANYGYTF.

This clonotype was recorded a few times. This chain's CDR3 is CSVEGPPLLNTDTQYF. CDR3 bases: TGCAGCGTTGAAGGCCCCCCACTACTGAACACAGATACGCAGTATTTT. The chain couples TRBV29-1 to TRBJ2-3, with D uncertain. Germline loops: CDR1 SQVTM, CDR2 ANQGSEA. Trimming stripped 1 base from V and 2 bases from J, with 16 bases between. This CDR3 has 16 amino acids.

V usage is TRBV6-1 and J usage is TRBJ2-1; 10 bases align to TRBD2. The germline CDR1 and CDR2 sequences are MNHNS and SASEGT. The CDR3 is 15 residues long. V trimming: 8 bases; J trimming: 4 bases; junction bases outside the gene matches: 8. In DNA, the CDR3 is TGTGCCAGCGCAATTAGCGGGGGGCTGTACAATGAGCAGTTCTTC. This codes for CASAISGGLYNEQFF.

There are a few counts of this clonotype. This rearrangement joins TRBV11-2 to TRBJ2-5; D perhaps matches TRBD1 (6 bases). This CDR3 has 14 residues. V was cut by 2 bases and J by 5 bases, with 12 bases left in between. Germline loops: CDR1 SGHAT, CDR2 FQNNGV. CDR3 protein: CASSLRGSDETQYF. CDR3 bases: TGTGCCAGCAGCTTAAGGGGGTCCGACGAGACCCAGTACTTC.

This clonotype occurred a few times. The chain couples TRBV27 to TRBJ2-1; D is undetermined. Trimming shortened V by 6 bases and J by 12 bases, and 18 bases separated the two germline ends. The germline V gene encodes CDR1 MNHEY and CDR2 SMNVEV (reference sequence). The CDR3 covers 13 residues. Here the CDR3 reads CASRPGPRTRQFF. In DNA form, the CDR3 reads TGTGCCAGCAGACCGGGCCCCCGAACGAGGCAGTTCTTC.

The chain recombines TRBV6-2 or TRBV6-3 with TRBJ2-5; tentatively, D is TRBD2 (5 bases). CDR1 is MNHEY and CDR2 is SVGEGT in the germline V gene. The V end lost 6 bases, the J end lost 4 bases, and 12 bases lay between the germline ends. The CDR3 contains 13 residues. The CDR3 nucleotides read TGTGCCAGCAGGTTTTCGGGGTTAGAGACCCAGTACTTC. This translates into CASRFSGLETQYF.

The chain links TRBV7-2 to TRBJ2-7, with TRBD2 matching 8 bases. CDR3 length: 16 amino acids. V lost 1 base, J lost 2 bases, and 7 bases stayed unmatched. CDR1 and CDR2 (germline): SGHTA, FQGNSA. As DNA, the CDR3 is TGTGCCAGCAGCTTAGTTGCGGGGGGTCTAACCTACGAGCAGTACTTC. It yields the protein CASSLVAGGLTYEQYF.